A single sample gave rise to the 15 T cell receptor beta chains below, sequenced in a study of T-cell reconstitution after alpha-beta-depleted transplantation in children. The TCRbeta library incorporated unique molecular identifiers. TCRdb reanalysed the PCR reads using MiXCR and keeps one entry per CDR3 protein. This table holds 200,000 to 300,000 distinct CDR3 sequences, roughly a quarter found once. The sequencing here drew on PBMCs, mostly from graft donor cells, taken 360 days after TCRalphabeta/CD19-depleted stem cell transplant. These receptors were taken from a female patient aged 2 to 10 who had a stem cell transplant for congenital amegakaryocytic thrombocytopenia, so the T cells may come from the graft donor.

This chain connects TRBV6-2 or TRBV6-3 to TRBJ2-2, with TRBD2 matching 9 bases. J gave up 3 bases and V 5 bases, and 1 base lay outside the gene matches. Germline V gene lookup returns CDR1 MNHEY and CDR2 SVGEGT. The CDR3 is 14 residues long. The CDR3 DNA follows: TGTGCCAGCAGTGGACTAGCGTACACCGGGGAGCTGTTTTTT. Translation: CASSGLAYTGELFF.

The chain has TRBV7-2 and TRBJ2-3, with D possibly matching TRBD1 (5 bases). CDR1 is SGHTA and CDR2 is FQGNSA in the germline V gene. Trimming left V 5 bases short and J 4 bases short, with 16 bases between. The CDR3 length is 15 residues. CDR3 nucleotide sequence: TGTGCCAGCAGCGTGCCGGCCCCCAGGGCAGATACGCAGTATTTT. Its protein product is CASSVPAPRADTQYF.

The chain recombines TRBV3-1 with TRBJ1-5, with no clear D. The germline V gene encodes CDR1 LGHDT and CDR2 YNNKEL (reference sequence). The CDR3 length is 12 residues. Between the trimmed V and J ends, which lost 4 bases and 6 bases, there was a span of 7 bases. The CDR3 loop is CASSPWGQPQHF. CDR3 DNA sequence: TGTGCCAGCAGCCCTTGGGGTCAGCCCCAGCATTTT.

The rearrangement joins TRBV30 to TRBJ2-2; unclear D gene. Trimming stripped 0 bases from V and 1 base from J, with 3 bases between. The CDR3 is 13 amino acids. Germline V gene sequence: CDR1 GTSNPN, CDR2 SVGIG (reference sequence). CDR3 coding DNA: TGTGCCTGGAGTGTAGGGAACACCGGGGAGCTGTTTTTT. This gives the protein CAWSVGNTGELFF.

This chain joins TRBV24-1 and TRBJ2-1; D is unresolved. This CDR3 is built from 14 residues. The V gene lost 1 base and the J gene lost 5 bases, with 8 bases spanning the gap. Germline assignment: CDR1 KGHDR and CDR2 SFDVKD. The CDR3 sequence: CATSDFLSNNEQFF. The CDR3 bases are TGTGCCACCAGTGATTTCTTAAGCAACAATGAGCAGTTCTTC.

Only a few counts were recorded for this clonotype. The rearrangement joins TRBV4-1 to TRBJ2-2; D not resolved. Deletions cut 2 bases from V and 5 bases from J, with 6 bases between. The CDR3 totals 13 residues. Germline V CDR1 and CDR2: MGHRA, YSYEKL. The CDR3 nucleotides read TGCGCCAGCAGCCAATTTCAGACCGGGGAGCTGTTTTTT. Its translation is CASSQFQTGELFF.

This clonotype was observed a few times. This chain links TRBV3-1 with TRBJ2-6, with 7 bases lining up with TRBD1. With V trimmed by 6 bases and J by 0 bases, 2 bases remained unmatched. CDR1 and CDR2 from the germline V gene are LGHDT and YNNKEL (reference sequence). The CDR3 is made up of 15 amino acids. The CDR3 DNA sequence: TGTGCCAGCAGGAACAGGGGCTCTGGGGCCAACGTCCTGACTTTC. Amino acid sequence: CASRNRGSGANVLTF.

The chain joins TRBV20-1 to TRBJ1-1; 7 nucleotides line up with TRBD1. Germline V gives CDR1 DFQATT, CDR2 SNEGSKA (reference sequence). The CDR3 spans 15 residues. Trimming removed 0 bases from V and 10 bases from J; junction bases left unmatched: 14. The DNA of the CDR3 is TGCAGTGCTAGAGATCAGTCTAGGGGGCGTAATTCAGCTTTCTTT. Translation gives CSARDQSRGRNSAFF.

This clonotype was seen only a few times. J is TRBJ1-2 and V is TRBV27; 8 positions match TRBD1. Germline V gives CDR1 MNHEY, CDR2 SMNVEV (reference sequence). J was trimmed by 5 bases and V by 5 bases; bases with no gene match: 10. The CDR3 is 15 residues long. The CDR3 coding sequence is TGTGCCAGCAGTAGGGGACCGGGACAGGCTTATGGCTACACCTTC. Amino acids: CASSRGPGQAYGYTF.

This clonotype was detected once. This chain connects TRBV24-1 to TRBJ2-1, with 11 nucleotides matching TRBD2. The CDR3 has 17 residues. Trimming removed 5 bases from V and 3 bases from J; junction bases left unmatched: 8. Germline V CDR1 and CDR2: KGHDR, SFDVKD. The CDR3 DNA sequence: TGTGCCACCAGTGGGACTAGCGGGCTCCCGAGCTACAATGAGCAGTTCTTC. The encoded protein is CATSGTSGLPSYNEQFF.

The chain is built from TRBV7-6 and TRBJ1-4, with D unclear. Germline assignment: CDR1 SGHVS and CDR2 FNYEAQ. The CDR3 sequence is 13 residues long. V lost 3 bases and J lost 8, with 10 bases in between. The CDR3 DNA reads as TGTGCCAGCAGCTTTGGGTTTGGGGAAAAACTGTTTTTT. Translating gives CASSFGFGEKLFF.

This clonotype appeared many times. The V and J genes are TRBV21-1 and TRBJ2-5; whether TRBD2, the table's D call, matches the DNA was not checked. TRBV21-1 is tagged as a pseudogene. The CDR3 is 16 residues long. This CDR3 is CASSKRERDKQETQYF. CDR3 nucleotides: TGTGCCAGCAGCAAACGGGAGCGGGATAAGCAAGAGACCCAGTACTTC.

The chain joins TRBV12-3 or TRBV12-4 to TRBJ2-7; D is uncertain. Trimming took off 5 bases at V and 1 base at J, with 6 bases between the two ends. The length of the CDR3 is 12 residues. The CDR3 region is CASSIISYEQYF. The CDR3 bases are TGTGCCAGCAGTATTATATCCTACGAGCAGTACTTC.

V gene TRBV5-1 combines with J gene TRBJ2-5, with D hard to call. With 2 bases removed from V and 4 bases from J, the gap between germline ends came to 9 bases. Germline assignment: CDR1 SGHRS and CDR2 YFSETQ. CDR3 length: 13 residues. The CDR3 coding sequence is TGCGCCAGCAGCTTCACAGTAGGAGAGACCCAGTACTTC. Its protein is CASSFTVGETQYF.

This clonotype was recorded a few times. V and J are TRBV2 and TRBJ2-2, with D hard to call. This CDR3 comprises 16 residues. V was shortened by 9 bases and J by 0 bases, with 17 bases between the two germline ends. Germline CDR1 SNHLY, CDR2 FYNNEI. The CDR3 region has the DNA TGTGCCAGTACCCGGTGGAGTTTGACGAACACCGGGGAGCTGTTTTTT. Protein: CASTRWSLTNTGELFF.